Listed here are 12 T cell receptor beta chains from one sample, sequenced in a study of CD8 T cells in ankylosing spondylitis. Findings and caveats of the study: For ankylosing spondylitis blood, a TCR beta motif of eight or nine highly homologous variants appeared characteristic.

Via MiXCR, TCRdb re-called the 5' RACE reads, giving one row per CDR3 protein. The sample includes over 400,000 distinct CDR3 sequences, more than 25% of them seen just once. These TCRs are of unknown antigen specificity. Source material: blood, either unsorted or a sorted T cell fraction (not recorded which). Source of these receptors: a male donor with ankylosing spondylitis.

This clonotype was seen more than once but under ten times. DNA of the CDR3: TGCGCCAGCAGCTTGGGGGGGACTAGCGGGACCAATGAGCAGTTCTTC. Translated, it gives CASSLGGTSGTNEQFF. The J gene is TRBJ2-1, the V gene TRBV5-1, with TRBD2 matching 13 bases. This CDR3 has 16 residues. Trimming removed 0 bases from V and 6 bases from J; junction bases left unmatched: 3. CDR1 and CDR2 (germline): SGHRS, YFSETQ.

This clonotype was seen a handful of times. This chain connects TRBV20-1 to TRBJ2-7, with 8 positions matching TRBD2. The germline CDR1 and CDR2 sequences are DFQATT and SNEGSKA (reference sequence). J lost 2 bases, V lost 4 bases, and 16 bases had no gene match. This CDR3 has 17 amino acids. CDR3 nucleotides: TGCAGTGCTACCACCGTGGTTGAACTAGCGGAAGCCTACGAGCAGTACTTC. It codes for CSATTVVELAEAYEQYF.

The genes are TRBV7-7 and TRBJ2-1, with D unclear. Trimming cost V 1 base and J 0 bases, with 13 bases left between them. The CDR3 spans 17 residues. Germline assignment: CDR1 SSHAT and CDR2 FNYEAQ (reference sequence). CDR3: CASSLEPPHNSYNEQFF. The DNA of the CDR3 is TGTGCCAGCAGCTTAGAACCACCCCATAACTCCTACAATGAGCAGTTCTTC.

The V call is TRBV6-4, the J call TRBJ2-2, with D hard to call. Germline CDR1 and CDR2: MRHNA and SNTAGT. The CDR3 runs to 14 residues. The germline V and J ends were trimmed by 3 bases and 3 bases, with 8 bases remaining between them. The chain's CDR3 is CASSDNPDTGELFF. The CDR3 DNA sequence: TGTGCCAGCAGTGATAACCCCGACACCGGGGAGCTGTTTTTT.

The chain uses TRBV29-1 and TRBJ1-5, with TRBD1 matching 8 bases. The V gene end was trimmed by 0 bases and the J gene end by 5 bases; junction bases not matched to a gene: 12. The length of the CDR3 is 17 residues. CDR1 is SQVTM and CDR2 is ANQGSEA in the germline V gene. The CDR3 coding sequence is TGCAGCGTTGAAGATCTGCCAGGGGGCCTTTTATATCAGCCCCAGCATTTT. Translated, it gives CSVEDLPGGLLYQPQHF.

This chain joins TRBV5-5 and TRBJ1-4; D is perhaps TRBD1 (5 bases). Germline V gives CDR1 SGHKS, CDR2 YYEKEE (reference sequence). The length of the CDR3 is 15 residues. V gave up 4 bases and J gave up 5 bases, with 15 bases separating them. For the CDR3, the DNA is TGTGCCAGCAGCGTGGTCGGGACTTCCAATGAAAAACTGTTTTTT. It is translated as CASSVVGTSNEKLFF.

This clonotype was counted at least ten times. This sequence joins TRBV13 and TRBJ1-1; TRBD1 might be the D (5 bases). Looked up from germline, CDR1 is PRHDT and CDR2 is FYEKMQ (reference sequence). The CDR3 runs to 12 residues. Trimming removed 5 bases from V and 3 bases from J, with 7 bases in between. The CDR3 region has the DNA TGTGCCAGCAGCCGGGGGGACACTGAAGCTTTCTTT. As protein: CASSRGDTEAFF.

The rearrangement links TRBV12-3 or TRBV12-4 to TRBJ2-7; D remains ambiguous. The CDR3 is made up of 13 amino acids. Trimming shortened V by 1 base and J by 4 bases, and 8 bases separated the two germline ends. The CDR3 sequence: CASSLGLPYEQYV. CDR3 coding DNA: TGTGCCAGCAGTTTAGGACTTCCTTACGAGCAGTACGTC.

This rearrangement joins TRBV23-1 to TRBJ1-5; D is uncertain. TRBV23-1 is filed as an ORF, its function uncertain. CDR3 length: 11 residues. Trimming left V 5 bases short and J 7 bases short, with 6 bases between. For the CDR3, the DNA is TGCGCCAGCAGTAATTACCAGCCCCAGCATTTT. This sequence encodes CASSNYQPQHF.

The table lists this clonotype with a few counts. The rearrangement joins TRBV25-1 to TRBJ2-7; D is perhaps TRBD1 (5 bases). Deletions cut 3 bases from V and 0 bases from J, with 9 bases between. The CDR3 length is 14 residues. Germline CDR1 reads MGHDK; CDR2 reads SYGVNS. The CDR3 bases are TGTGCCAGCAGTGACAGGGTCCCCTCCTACGAGCAGTACTTC. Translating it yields CASSDRVPSYEQYF.

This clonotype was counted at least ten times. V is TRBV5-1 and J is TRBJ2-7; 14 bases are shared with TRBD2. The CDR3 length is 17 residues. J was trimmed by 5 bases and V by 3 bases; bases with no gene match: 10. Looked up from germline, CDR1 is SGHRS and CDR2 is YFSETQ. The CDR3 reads CASSYSGTSGSVNEQYF. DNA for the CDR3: TGCGCCAGCAGCTACTCCGGGACTAGCGGGAGTGTTAACGAGCAGTACTTC.

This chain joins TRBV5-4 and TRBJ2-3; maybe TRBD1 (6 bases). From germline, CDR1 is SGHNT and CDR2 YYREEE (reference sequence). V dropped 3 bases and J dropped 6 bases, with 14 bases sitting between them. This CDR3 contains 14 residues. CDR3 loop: CASSWGQGRDTQYF. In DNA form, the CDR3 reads TGTGCCAGCAGCTGGGGGCAGGGTCGGGATACGCAGTATTTT.